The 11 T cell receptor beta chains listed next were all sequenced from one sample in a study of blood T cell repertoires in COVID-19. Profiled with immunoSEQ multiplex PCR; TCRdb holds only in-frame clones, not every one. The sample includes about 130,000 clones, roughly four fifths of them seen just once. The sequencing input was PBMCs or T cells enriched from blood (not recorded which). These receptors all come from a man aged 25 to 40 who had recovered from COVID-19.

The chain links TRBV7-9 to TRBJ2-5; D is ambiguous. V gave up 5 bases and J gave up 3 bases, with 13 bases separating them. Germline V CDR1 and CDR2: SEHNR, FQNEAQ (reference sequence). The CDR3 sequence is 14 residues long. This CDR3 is CASSVGDTKETQYF. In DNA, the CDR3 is TGTGCCAGCAGCGTTGGTGACACCAAAGAGACCCAGTACTTC.

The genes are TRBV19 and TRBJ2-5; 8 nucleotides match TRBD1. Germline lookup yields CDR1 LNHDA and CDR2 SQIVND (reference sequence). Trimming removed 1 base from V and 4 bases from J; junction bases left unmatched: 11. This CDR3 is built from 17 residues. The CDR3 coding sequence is TGTGCCAGTAGTATAGCCAGACAGGGGCAGGAGGCAGAGACCCAGTACTTC. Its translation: CASSIARQGQEAETQYF.

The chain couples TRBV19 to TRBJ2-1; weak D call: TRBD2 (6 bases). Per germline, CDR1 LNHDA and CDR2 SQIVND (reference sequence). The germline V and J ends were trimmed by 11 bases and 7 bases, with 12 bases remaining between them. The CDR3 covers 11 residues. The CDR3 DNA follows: TGTGCCTCGTTGGGGGGTAATGAGCAGTTCTTC. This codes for CASLGGNEQFF.

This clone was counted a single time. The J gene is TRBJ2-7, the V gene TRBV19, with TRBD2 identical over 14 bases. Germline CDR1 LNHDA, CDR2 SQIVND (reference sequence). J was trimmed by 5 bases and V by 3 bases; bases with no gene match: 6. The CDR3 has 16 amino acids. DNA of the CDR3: TGTGCCAGTAGTATTGGGGGACTAGCGGGAGCCCACGAGCAGTACTTC. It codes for CASSIGGLAGAHEQYF.

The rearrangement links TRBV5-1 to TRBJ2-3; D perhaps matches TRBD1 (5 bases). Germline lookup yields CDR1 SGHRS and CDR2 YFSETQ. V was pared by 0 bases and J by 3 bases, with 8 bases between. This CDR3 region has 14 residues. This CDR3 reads CASSLAQGTDTQYF. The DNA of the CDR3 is TGCGCCAGCAGCTTGGCTCAGGGTACAGATACGCAGTATTTT.

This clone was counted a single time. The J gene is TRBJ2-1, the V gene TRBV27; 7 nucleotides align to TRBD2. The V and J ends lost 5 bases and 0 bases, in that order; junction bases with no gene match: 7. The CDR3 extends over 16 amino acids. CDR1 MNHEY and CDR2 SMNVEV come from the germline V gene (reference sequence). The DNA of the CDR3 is TGTGCCAGCAGTCAAAAGCCGGGGGGCTCCTACAATGAGCAGTTCTTC. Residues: CASSQKPGGSYNEQFF.

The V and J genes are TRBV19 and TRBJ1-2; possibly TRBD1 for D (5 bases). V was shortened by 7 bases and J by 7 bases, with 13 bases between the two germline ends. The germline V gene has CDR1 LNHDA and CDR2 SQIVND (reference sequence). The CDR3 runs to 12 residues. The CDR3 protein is CASKLGGRGYTF. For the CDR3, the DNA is TGTGCCAGTAAATTGGGGGGTCGTGGCTACACCTTC.

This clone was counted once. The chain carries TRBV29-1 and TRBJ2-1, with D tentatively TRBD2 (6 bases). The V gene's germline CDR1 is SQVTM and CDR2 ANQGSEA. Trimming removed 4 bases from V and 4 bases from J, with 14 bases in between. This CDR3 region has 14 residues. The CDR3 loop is CSVVAAARYNEQFF. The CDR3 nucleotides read TGCAGCGTTGTAGCGGCAGCCCGTTACAATGAGCAGTTCTTC.

CDR3 sequence: CASLAGYNEQFF. The CDR3, as DNA: TGTGCCAGTCTAGCGGGGTACAATGAGCAGTTCTTC. The rearrangement joins TRBV19 to TRBJ2-1; 9 bases fit TRBD2. The ends lost 8 bases at V and 4 bases at J; junction bases unmatched: 0. Germline CDR1 and CDR2: LNHDA and SQIVND (reference sequence). This CDR3 spans 12 amino acids.

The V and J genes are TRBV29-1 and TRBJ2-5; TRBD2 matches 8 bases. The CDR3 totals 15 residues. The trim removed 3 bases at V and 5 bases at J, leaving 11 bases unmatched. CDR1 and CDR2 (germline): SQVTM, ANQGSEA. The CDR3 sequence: CSVDELGGARETQYF. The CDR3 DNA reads TGCAGCGTTGACGAGCTCGGGGGGGCCCGGGAGACCCAGTACTTC. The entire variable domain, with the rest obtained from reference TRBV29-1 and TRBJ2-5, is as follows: SAVISQKPSRDICQRGTSLTIQCQVDSQVTMMFWYRQQPGQSLTLIATANQGSEATYESGFVIDKFPISRPNLTFSTLTVSNMSPEDSSIYLCSVDELGGARETQYFGPGTRLLVL.

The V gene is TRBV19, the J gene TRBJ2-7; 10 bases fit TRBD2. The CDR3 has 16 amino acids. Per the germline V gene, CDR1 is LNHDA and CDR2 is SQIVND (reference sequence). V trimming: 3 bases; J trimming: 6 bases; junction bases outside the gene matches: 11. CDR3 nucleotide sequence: TGTGCCAGTAGTATTGTGTCCGGGACTAGCGCCGCCGAGCAGTACTTC. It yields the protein CASSIVSGTSAAEQYF. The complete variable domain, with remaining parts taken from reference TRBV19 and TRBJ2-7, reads DGGITQSPKYLFRKEGQNVTLSCEQNLNHDAMYWYRQDPGQGLRLIYYSQIVNDFQKGDIAEGYSVSREKKESFPLTVTSAQKNPTAFYLCASSIVSGTSAAEQYFGPGTRLTVT.